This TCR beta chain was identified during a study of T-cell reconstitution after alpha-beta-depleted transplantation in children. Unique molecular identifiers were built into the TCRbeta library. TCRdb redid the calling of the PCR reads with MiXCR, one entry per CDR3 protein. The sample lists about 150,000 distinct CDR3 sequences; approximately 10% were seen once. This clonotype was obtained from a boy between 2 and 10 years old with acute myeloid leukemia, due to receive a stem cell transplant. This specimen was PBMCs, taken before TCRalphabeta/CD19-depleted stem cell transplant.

The CDR3 bases are TGTGCCAGCTCACCAAGAACAGGGTCGGTTAGCGGGGAGCTGTTTTTT. Encoded protein: CASSPRTGSVSGELFF. The chain uses TRBV18 and TRBJ2-2; D perhaps matches TRBD1 (6 bases). Germline V gene sequence: CDR1 KGHSH, CDR2 LQKENI. This CDR3 region has 16 residues. V was trimmed by 2 bases and J by 7 bases, leaving 17 bases between them. Full variable domain (outside the CDR3, taken from reference TRBV18 and TRBJ2-2): NAGVMQNPRHLVRRRGQEARLRCSPMKGHSHVYWYRQLPEEGLKFMVYLQKENIIDESGMPKERFSAEFPKEGPSILRIQQVVRGDSAAYFCASSPRTGSVSGELFFGEGSRLTVL.